The 10 T cell receptor beta chains in this list originate from one sample, sequenced in a study of shared clonotypes between healthy human individuals. Here immunoSEQ multiplex PCR was the method, and the copy in TCRdb shows in-frame clones only, minus some. The data contain around 510,000 clones, roughly 95% of them singletons. The material sequenced was naive CD4+ T cells sorted from blood. Subset of the sample: CD45RA+ positively selected. The source is a woman aged 25 to 45 in good health.

J is TRBJ1-5 and V is TRBV19; D might be TRBD1 (5 bases). In germline, CDR1 is LNHDA, CDR2 SQIVND (reference sequence). The germline V and J ends were trimmed by 9 bases and 2 bases, with 20 bases remaining between them. CDR3 length: 16 amino acids. The CDR3 is CASTRTSPGGNQPQHF. The CDR3 DNA is TGTGCCAGCACCCGGACATCTCCTGGGGGCAATCAGCCCCAGCATTTT.

This chain links TRBV6-4 with TRBJ2-2; maybe TRBD1 (5 bases). Trimming took off 3 bases at V and 6 bases at J, with 11 bases between the two ends. Per the germline V gene, CDR1 is MRHNA and CDR2 is SNTAGT. This CDR3 is 14 amino acids long. CDR3 residues: CASSESGMAGELFF. CDR3 in DNA: TGTGCCAGCAGTGAGTCAGGGATGGCCGGGGAGCTGTTTTTT.

V is TRBV19 and J is TRBJ2-5, with unresolved D. CDR1 and CDR2 from the germline V gene are LNHDA and SQIVND (reference sequence). V was pared by 1 base and J by 2 bases, with 8 bases between. This CDR3 region has 14 residues. The CDR3 here is CASSIVPEQETQYF. Here the CDR3 DNA reads TGTGCCAGTAGTATAGTTCCTGAACAAGAGACCCAGTACTTC. The full variable domain, in which reference TRBV19 and TRBJ2-5 provide the parts outside the CDR3, is DGGITQSPKYLFRKEGQNVTLSCEQNLNHDAMYWYRQDPGQGLRLIYYSQIVNDFQKGDIAEGYSVSREKKESFPLTVTSAQKNPTAFYLCASSIVPEQETQYFGPGTRLLVL.

This chain joins TRBV27 and TRBJ1-5; 10 nucleotides agree with TRBD1. The CDR3 is 14 residues long. With V trimmed by 3 bases and J by 6 bases, 2 bases remained unmatched. The V gene's germline CDR1 is MNHEY and CDR2 SMNVEV (reference sequence). This CDR3 is CASSLWTGGQPQHF. The CDR3 bases are TGTGCCAGCAGTTTGTGGACAGGGGGTCAGCCCCAGCATTTT.

The genes are TRBV6-1 and TRBJ2-5, with 8 bases that match TRBD1. CDR3 length: 13 amino acids. CDR1 and CDR2 (germline): MNHNS, SASEGT. The J segment lost 5 bases and the V segment lost 2 bases, leaving 1 base of the junction unmatched. The CDR3 coding sequence is TGTGCCAGCAGTGAACAGGGGGCGGAGACCCAGTACTTC. Protein sequence: CASSEQGAETQYF.

The genes are TRBV7-6 and TRBJ2-3, with D possibly being TRBD1 or TRBD2 (5 bases each). This CDR3 is built from 14 residues. Trimming removed 5 bases from V and 3 bases from J, with 12 bases in between. Germline V lookup: CDR1 SGHVS, CDR2 FNYEAQ. In nucleotides, the CDR3 is TGTGCCAGCAGCACCCAGCGGACAACAGATACGCAGTATTTT. This gives the protein CASSTQRTTDTQYF.

V and J are TRBV5-1 and TRBJ1-1, with unresolved D. Germline CDR1 is SGHRS and CDR2 is YFSETQ. This CDR3 is built from 14 residues. V gave up 4 bases and J gave up 6 bases, with 16 bases separating them. This chain's CDR3 is CASSHQGRGAEAFF. The CDR3 region has the DNA TGCGCCAGCAGCCATCAAGGACGCGGCGCTGAAGCTTTCTTT.

The rearrangement uses TRBV5-1 and TRBJ2-7; 9 bases are a match to TRBD1. CDR3 size: 16 residues. Trimming at V came to 2 bases and at J to 4 bases, leaving 10 bases not matched to a gene. Germline values: CDR1 SGHRS, CDR2 YFSETQ. CDR3 nucleotide sequence: TGCGCCAGCAGCTTCCAACCCGGGACAGGGAATTACGAGCAGTACTTC. Residues: CASSFQPGTGNYEQYF.

CDR3 DNA: TGTGCCAGCACGGGCCCGGGCAAACAGCAGTACTTC. Protein: CASTGPGKQQYF. The chain carries TRBV6-6 and TRBJ2-5; D is undetermined. This CDR3 is 12 amino acids long. CDR1 and CDR2 (germline): MNHNY, SVGAGI (reference sequence). V was cut by 7 bases and J by 11 bases, with 17 bases left in between.

J is TRBJ2-6 and V is TRBV15; D gene unclear. The V end lost 0 bases, the J end lost 11 bases, and 8 bases lay between the germline ends. The length of the CDR3 is 13 residues. Germline CDR1 LNHNV, CDR2 YYDKDF (reference sequence). The CDR3 is CATSRDVGYVLTF. CDR3 DNA sequence: TGTGCCACCAGCAGAGATGTGGGGTACGTCCTGACTTTC.